This T cell receptor beta chain was captured in a study of radiotherapy plus CTLA-4 blockade in lung cancer. Looked up from germline, CDR1 is SGHTA and CDR2 is FQGNSA. The CDR3 runs 16 residues. The junction had 7 bases not matched to a gene; V was cut back by 5 bases and J by 5 bases. Method: immunoSEQ multiplex PCR; TCRdb's copy keeps in-frame clones and lacks some. The table lists 50,000 to 60,000 clones, over 75% of them singletons. The rearrangement links TRBV7-2 to TRBJ1-5; TRBD1 matches 12 bases. The source was peripheral blood, collected from a patient treated with radiotherapy plus ipilimumab. The sequence came from a human donor with non-small cell lung cancer who had a complete response to radiotherapy plus ipilimumab. CDR3 residues: CASSPGQGAWDQPQHF. CDR3 sequence (DNA): TGTGCCAGCAGCCCGGGACAGGGGGCCTGGGATCAGCCCCAGCATTTT.